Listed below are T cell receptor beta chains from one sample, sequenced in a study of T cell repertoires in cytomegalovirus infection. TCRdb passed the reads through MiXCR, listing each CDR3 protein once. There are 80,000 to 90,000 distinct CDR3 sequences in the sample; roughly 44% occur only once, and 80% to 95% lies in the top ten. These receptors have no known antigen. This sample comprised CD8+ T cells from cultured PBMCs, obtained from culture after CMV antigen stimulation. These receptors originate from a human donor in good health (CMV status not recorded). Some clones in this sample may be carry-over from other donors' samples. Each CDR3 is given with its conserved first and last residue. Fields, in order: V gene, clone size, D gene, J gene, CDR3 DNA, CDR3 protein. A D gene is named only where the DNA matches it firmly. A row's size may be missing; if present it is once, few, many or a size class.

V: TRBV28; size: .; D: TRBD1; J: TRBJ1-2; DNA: TGTGCCAGCAGTGCCCTCTTTCCAGGGGGCGCAGGCGGCTACACCTTC; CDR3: CASSALFPGGAGGYTF
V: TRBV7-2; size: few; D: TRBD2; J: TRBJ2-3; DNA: TGTGCCAGCAGCCCTAGCGGGAGTGGGTCAGATACGCAGTATTTT; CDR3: CASSPSGSGSDTQYF
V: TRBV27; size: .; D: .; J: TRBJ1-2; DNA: TGTGCCAGCAGTAGGGATCTCTATGGCTACACCTTC; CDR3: CASSRDLYGYTF
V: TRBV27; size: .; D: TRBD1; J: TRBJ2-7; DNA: TGTGCCAGCAGTGGACAGGGAACCTACGAGCAGTACTTC; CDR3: CASSGQGTYEQYF
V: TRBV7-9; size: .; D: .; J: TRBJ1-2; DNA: TGTGCCAGCAGCTTAGCCGACAGGACTAACTATGGCTACACCTTC; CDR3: CASSLADRTNYGYTF
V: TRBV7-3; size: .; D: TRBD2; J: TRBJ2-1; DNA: TGTGCCAGCAGCTCCGGGTTTGGGGAGGGAATGCAGTTCTTC; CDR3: CASSSGFGEGMQFF
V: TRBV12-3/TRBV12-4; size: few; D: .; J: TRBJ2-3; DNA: TGTGCCAGCAGTTTCTCAGGGTACACAGATACGCAGTATTTT; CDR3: CASSFSGYTDTQYF
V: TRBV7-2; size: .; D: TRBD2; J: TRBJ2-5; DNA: TGTGCCAGCAGCTTAGTTGGCCGGGGGGGCCGAGAGACCCAGTACTTC; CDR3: CASSLVGRGGRETQYF
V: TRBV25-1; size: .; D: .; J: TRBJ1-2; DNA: TGTGCCAGCAGTGAGTTCCACGAATATGGCTACACCTTC; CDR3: CASSEFHEYGYTF
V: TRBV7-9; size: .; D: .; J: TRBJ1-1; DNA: TGTGCCAGCAGCTTAGATTCAGCGAACACTGAAGCTTTCTTT; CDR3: CASSLDSANTEAFF
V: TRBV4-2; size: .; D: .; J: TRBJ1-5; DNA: TGTGCCAGCAGCTCCTCCGGGAGCAATCAGCCCCAGCATTTT; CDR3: CASSSSGSNQPQHF
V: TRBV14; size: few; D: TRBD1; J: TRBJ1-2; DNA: TGTGCCAGCAGCCAAGAAAGAGGGGGGACAGGCCTTTATGGCTACACCTTC; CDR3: CASSQERGGTGLYGYTF
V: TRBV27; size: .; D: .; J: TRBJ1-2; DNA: TGTGCCAGCAGTCAGAGAGCTAACTATGGCTACACCTTC; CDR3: CASSQRANYGYTF
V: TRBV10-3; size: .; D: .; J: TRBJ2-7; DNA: TGTGCCACAGAGGACAAGAGGTTATCGTACGAGCAGTACTTC; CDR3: CATEDKRLSYEQYF
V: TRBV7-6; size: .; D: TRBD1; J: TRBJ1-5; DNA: TGTGCCAGCAGCATAGACAGGGGGAATCAGCCCCAGCATTTT; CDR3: CASSIDRGNQPQHF
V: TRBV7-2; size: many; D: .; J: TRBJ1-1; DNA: TGTGCCAGCAGGCTAGGGGGGCTTGACGCTGAAGCTTTCTTT; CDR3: CASRLGGLDAEAFF
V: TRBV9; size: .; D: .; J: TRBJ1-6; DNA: TGTGCCAGCAGCGTAGGGGGGGCGAGGAATTCACCCCTCCACTTT; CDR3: CASSVGGARNSPLHF
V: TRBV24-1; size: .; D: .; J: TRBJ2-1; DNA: TGTGCCACCAGTGACCCTAGTAATGACCAGTTCTTC; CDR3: CATSDPSNDQFF
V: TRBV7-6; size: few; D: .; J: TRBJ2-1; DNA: TGTGCCAGCAGCTCCGTAGGATCCTACAATGAGCAGTTCTTC; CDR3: CASSSVGSYNEQFF
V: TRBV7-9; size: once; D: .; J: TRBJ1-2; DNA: TGTGCCAGCAGCTCGCCGGACGGTCCAAACTATGGCTACACCTTC; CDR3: CASSSPDGPNYGYTF
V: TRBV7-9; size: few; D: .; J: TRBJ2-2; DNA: TGTGCCAGCAGCCCACCCAACAGGGATGGCGGGGAGCTGTTTTTT; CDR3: CASSPPNRDGGELFF
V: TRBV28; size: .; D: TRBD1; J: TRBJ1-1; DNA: TGTGCCAGCAGTAAAGATTCCAGGGGGAGTGAGACTTTCTTT; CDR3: CASSKDSRGSETFF
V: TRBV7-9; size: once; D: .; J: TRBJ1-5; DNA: TGTGCCAGCAGCCCCGGGGGGCTTCAGCCCCAGCATTTT; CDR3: CASSPGGLQPQHF
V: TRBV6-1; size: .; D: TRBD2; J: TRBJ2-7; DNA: TGTGCCAGCAGTGATCCCTGGACTAGCGGATACTACGAGCAGTACTTC; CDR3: CASSDPWTSGYYEQYF
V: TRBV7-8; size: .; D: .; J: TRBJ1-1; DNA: TGTGCCAGCAGCTTAGCGTTAAGCTTTGAAGCTTTCTTT; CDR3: CASSLALSFEAFF
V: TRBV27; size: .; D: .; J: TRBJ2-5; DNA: TGTGCCAGCAGTTACGGGCCGGAACAGACCCAGTACTTC; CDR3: CASSYGPEQTQYF
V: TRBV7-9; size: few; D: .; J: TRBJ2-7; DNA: TGTGCCAGCAGCTTCGACGGGGTTCCTCCCTACGAGCAGTACTTC; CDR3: CASSFDGVPPYEQYF
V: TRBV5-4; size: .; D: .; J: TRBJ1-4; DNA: TGTGCCAGCAGCTCCCTAGGTGGGACTAATGAAAAACTGTTTTTT; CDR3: CASSSLGGTNEKLFF
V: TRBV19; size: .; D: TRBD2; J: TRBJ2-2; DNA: TGTGCCAGTAGTATGGGCCCCCTTCTAGCGGGCCGCACCGGGGAGCTGTTTTTT; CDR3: CASSMGPLLAGRTGELFF
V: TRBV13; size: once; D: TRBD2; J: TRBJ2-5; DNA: TGTGCCAGCAGCATCGGACTAGCGGGAGGCCGGGAGACCCAGTACTTC; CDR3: CASSIGLAGGRETQYF
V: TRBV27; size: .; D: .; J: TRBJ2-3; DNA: TGTGCCAGCAGTTTATCGCGCGGTCGGGGCACAGATACGCAGTATTTT; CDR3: CASSLSRGRGTDTQYF
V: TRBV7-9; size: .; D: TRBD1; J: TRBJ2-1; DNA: TGTGCCAGCAGCCCGGGACAGGAGAACCTCAATGAGCAGTTCTTC; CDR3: CASSPGQENLNEQFF
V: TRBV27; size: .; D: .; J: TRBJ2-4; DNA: TGTGCCAGCAGTTTAAAGGGGCAGGGAAACATTCAGTACTTC; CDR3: CASSLKGQGNIQYF
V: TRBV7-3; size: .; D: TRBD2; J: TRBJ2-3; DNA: TGTGCCAGCAGCTTAAAAGCGGGGGGCACAGATACGCAGTATTTT; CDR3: CASSLKAGGTDTQYF
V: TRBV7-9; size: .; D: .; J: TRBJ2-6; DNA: TGTGCCAGCACCTCTACGCGGGGTTGGAATTCTGGGGCCAACGTCCTGACTTTC; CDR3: CASTSTRGWNSGANVLTF
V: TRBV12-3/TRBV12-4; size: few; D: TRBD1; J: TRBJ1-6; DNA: TGTGCCAGCACGTGGACAGGGGCGGATAATTCACCCCTCCACTTT; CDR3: CASTWTGADNSPLHF
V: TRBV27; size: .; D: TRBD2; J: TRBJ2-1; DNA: TGTGCCAGCAGTTTAACGCTAGCGGGGTCCTACAATGAGCAGTTCTTC; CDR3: CASSLTLAGSYNEQFF
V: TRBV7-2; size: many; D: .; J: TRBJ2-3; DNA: TGTGCCAGCAGACGACTCGCGAATACGCAGTATTTT; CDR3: CASRRLANTQYF
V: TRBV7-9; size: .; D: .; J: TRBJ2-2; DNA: TGTGCCAGCAGCTTAGTCCCGGGACCGGTTTTAACCACCGTGGAGCTGTTTTTT; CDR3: CASSLVPGPVLTTVELFF
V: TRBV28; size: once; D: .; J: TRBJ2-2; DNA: TGTGCCAGCAGTACACAAACGGAGCTGAACACCGGGGAGCTGTTTTTT; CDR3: CASSTQTELNTGELFF
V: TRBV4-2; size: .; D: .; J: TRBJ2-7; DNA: TGTGCCAGCAGCCAAGAAGGACAGCTCCAGAACTACGAGCAGTACTTC; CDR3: CASSQEGQLQNYEQYF
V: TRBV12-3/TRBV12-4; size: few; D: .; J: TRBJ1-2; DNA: TGTGCCAGCATTCAGGGAGATGGCTACACCTTC; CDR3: CASIQGDGYTF
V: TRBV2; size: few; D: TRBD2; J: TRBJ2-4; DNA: TGTGCCAGCGGCCCGGAGCGGGGGTCTAAAAACATTCAGTACTTC; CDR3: CASGPERGSKNIQYF
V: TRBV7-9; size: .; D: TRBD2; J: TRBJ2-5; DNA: TGTGCCAGCAGCCCAAGACTAGCGGGAGGGGTGGAGACCCAGTACTTC; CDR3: CASSPRLAGGVETQYF
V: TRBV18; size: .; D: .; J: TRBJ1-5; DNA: TGTGCCAGCTCACCGTTAGGACGGCGGGGGAGCAATCAGCCCCAGCATTTT; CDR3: CASSPLGRRGSNQPQHF
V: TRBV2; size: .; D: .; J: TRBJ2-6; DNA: TGTGCCAGCAGTGAATTAAGGACACCCTCTGGGGCCAACGTCCTGACTTTC; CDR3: CASSELRTPSGANVLTF
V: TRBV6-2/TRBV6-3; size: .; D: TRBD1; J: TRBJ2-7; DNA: TGTGCCAGCAGCCACATGGTCGGACTGGGACAGACCTACGAGCAGTACTTC; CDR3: CASSHMVGLGQTYEQYF
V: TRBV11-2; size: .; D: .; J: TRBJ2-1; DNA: TGTGCCAGCAGCGTACAGGGTTATGAGCAGTTCTTC; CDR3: CASSVQGYEQFF
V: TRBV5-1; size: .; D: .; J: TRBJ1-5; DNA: TGCGCCAGCAGCTTGGACGGGGCTCAGCCCCAGCATTTT; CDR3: CASSLDGAQPQHF
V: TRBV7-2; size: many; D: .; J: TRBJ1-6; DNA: TGTGCCAGCAGCTTAGGAGGGAGCTCCTATAATTCACCCCTCCACTTT; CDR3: CASSLGGSSYNSPLHF
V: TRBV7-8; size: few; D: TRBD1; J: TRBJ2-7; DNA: TGTGCCAGCAGTCCTCAGGGGGCCGTCAGCGAGCAGTACTTC; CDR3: CASSPQGAVSEQYF
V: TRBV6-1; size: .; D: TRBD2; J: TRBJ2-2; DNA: TGTGCCAGCAGGGCTAGCGGGGTGAACACCGGGGAGCTGTTTTTT; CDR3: CASRASGVNTGELFF
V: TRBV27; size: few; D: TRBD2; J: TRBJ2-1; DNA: TGTGCCAGCAGCCTGCTTCGGCTAGCGGGGGGTAAGAGCTCCTACAATGAGCAGTTCTTC; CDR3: CASSLLRLAGGKSSYNEQFF
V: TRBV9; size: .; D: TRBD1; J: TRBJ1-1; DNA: TGTGCCAGCAGTTCAGGGGGCAGGGTGAACACTGAAGCTTTCTTT; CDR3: CASSSGGRVNTEAFF